This TCR beta chain derives from a study of CD8 T cells in ankylosing spondylitis. V was pared by 0 bases and J by 5 bases, with 13 bases between. There are 16 residues in the CDR3. The germline gives CDR1 KGHDR, CDR2 SFDVKD. Study-level findings and limits: In peripheral blood, disease-linked CD8+ clones occurred at relatively low frequencies. Ankylosing spondylitis blood appeared to carry a characteristic TCR beta motif of eight or nine highly homologous variants. In synovial fluid and blood from reactive arthritis, some motif variants were previously reported.

A quantitative 5'-RACE method, one with molecular barcodes, was used to make TCR beta libraries. TCRdb reprocessed the 5' RACE reads via MiXCR and lists one record per CDR3 protein. In the table there are around 540,000 distinct CDR3 sequences, 10% to 15% of which are singletons. In regard to this clonotype: Its antigen is not identified.

Input material: blood, either unsorted or a sorted T cell fraction (not recorded which). The rearrangement joins TRBV24-1 to TRBJ2-1; D tentatively fits TRBD1 or TRBD2 (5 bases each). The clonotype was recovered from a male donor with ankylosing spondylitis. In nucleotides, the CDR3 is TGTGCCACCAGTGATTTGAAGGGACGGGTGGACAATGAGCAGTTCTTC. Residues: CATSDLKGRVDNEQFF.